The present T cell receptor beta chain was sequenced within a study of CD8+CD57+ T cells in acquired aplastic anemia. Individuals selected for sequencing had exhibited CD8+CD57+ cell expansion on flow cytometry. Genomic DNA was employed as the template in profiling TCR beta VDJ and CDR3. TCRdb recomputed calls from the reads with MiXCR, one row per CDR3 protein. The data show roughly 240,000 distinct CDR3 sequences, about 44% seen once. The CDR3 extends over 14 amino acids. The germline gives CDR1 LGHNA, CDR2 YSLEER. This clonotype occurred many times. One junction end disagrees with the germline gene, perhaps due to a read error.

Sequencing was carried out using sorted CD4+, CD8+, or CD8+CD57+ T cells (not recorded which) from PBMCs. This sequence originates from a human donor with aplastic anemia. The chain combines TRBV4-3 with TRBJ1-6; 7 bases match TRBD1. CDR3 region: CASSQDREVAPLHF. In nucleotides, the CDR3 is TGCGCTAGCAGCCAAGACAGGGAGGTCGCACCCCTCCACTTT.